The rows below give T cell receptor beta chains drawn from one sample of a study of beta chain features in type 1 diabetes. Here immunoSEQ multiplex PCR was the method, and the copy in TCRdb shows in-frame clones only, minus some. The sample includes 100,000 to 150,000 clones, 17% of them seen just once. Sequenced input: central memory CD4+ T cells from blood. These receptors all come from a man younger than 35 with type 1 diabetes. CDR3s include the opening cysteine and the closing phenylalanine or tryptophan. D genes are given only for firm matches. Clone size is shown for a subset of rows, as once, few, many or a class of expanded clone.

TRBV5-1	TRBJ1-5	-	-	TGCGCCAGCAGCTTGGAGGGGTTATCGAATCAGCCCCAGCATTTT	CASSLEGLSNQPQHF
TRBV4-3	TRBJ1-2	-	few	TGCGCCAGCAGCCTTGATCCAGGGGATCGGAATGGCTACACCTTC	CASSLDPGDRNGYTF
TRBV7-2	TRBJ2-7	-	many	TGTGCCAGCAGCTTAGACAGGGTATACGAGCAGTACTTC	CASSLDRVYEQYF
TRBV9	TRBJ2-5	-	few	TGTGCCAGCAGCGTACGGTCTGAAGAGACCCAGTACTTC	CASSVRSEETQYF
TRBV6-5	TRBJ2-6	-	-	TGTGCCAGCGGGTACAGCGGCTCTGGGGCCAACGTCCTGACTTTC	CASGYSGSGANVLTF
TRBV15	TRBJ2-6	-	-	TGTGCCACCAGCAGGGTCACCCTCTCTGGGGCCAACGTCCTGACTTTC	CATSRVTLSGANVLTF
TRBV25-1	TRBJ1-4	-	-	TGTGCCAGCAGTGGGGAGTATAATGAAAAACTGTTTTTT	CASSGEYNEKLFF
TRBV27	TRBJ2-1	-	few	TGTGCCAGCAGTACCGGAGGTAGCTCCTACAATGAGCAGTTCTTC	CASSTGGSSYNEQFF
TRBV21-1	TRBJ2-7	-	-	TGTGCGGCTCACATTGCCTACGAGCAGTACTTC	CAAHIAYEQYF
TRBV11-2	TRBJ2-1	-	few	TGTGCCAGCAGCTTATGGTCTGGGGAGCAGTTCTTC	CASSLWSGEQFF
TRBV6-6	TRBJ1-1	-	-	TGTGCCAGCAGTTACTCTAGGAACACTGAAGCTTTCTTT	CASSYSRNTEAFF
TRBV21-1	TRBJ2-6	-	few	TGTGCCAGCAGCAATCTGGGACAGGGAGTATATGGGGCCAACGTCCTGACTTTC	CASSNLGQGVYGANVLTF
TRBV4-2	TRBJ1-1	-	few	TGTGCCAGCAGCCCCCGGCGGGGCGGCACTGAAGCTTTCTTT	CASSPRRGGTEAFF
TRBV7-3	TRBJ2-3	TRBD2	few	TGTGCCAGCAGCTTAATGCAGACTAGCGAGGTGTATACGCAGTATTTT	CASSLMQTSEVYTQYF
TRBV4-3	TRBJ1-5	-	few	TGCGCCAGCAGCCAAGATCTTGGAGGAGCACAGCTAAATCAGCCCCAGCATTTT	CASSQDLGGAQLNQPQHF
TRBV10-2	TRBJ1-1	-	-	TGCGCCAGCAGTGATCCGGGCATGAACACTGAAGCTTTCTTT	CASSDPGMNTEAFF
TRBV7-8	TRBJ1-5	-	few	TGTGCCAGCAGCTTAGGTGGATATGCGGGGTTTCAGCCCCAGCATTTT	CASSLGGYAGFQPQHF
TRBV15	TRBJ2-7	-	few	TGTGCCACCAGCACCCCCATGGGACAGCAGTACTTC	CATSTPMGQQYF